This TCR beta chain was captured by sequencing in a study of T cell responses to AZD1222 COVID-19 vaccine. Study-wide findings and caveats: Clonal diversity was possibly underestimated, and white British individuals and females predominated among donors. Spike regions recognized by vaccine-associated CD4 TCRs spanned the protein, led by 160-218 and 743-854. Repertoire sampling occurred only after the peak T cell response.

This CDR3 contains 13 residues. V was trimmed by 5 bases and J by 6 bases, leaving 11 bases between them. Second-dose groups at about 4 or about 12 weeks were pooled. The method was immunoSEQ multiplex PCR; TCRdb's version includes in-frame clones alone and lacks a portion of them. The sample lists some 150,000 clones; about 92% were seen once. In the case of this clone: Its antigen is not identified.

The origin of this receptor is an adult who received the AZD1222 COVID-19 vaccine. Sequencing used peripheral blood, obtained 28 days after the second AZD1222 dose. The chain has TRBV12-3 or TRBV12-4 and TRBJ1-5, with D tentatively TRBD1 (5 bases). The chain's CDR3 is CASSPREAQPQHF. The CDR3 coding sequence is TGTGCCAGCAGTCCCAGGGAGGCTCAGCCCCAGCATTTT.